What follows are 28 T cell receptor beta chains derived from one specimen sequenced in a study of T cell repertoires in cytomegalovirus infection. From the reads, TCRdb called clonotypes with MiXCR, one entry per CDR3 protein. The table records about 100,000 distinct CDR3 sequences, under 25% of them present only once. The sequencing input was CD8+ T cells from PBMCs. These receptors were obtained from a human donor in good health (CMV status not recorded). Some clones in this sample may be carry-over from other donors' samples.

The chain employs TRBV5-1 and TRBJ1-4; tentative D call: TRBD1 (6 bases). V dropped 0 bases and J dropped 4 bases, with 13 bases sitting between them. Looked up from germline, CDR1 is SGHRS and CDR2 is YFSETQ. This CDR3 contains 16 residues. CDR3 protein: CASSLAEDSDNEKLFF. CDR3 in DNA: TGCGCCAGCAGCTTGGCCGAGGACAGCGATAATGAAAAACTGTTTTTT.

This clonotype was seen ten or more times. V usage is TRBV19 and J usage is TRBJ2-7; tentatively, D is TRBD1 or TRBD2 (5 bases each). V was pared by 3 bases and J by 4 bases, with 10 bases between. In germline, CDR1 is LNHDA, CDR2 SQIVND (reference sequence). The CDR3 sequence is 13 residues long. The CDR3 nucleotides read TGTGCCAGTAGTATCGGGGACGGGTACGAGCAGTACTTC. As protein: CASSIGDGYEQYF.

The J gene is TRBJ2-1, the V gene TRBV25-1; 13 bases agree with TRBD2. This CDR3 has 15 amino acids. The V segment lost 2 bases and the J segment 5 bases; nucleotides outside the gene matches: 0. Germline CDR1 reads MGHDK; CDR2 reads SYGVNS. The CDR3 loop reads CASSETSGRDNEQFF. The CDR3 DNA sequence: TGTGCCAGCAGTGAAACTAGCGGGAGGGACAATGAGCAGTTCTTC.

The genes are TRBV30 and TRBJ2-3; maybe TRBD1 (5 bases). V was clipped by 1 base and J by 3 bases, with 11 bases between them. CDR3 size: 14 residues. Germline CDR1 is GTSNPN and CDR2 is SVGIG (reference sequence). The chain's CDR3 is CAWSEGVGTDTQYF. CDR3 nucleotide sequence: TGTGCCTGGAGTGAAGGGGTAGGGACAGATACGCAGTATTTT.

In this sample, this clonotype turned up many times. The CDR3 reads CASSFGSGNTIYF. The CDR3 nucleotides read TGTGCCAGCAGCTTCGGGTCCGGAAACACCATATATTTT. The gene calls are TRBV7-2 and TRBJ1-3; D remains ambiguous. Per germline, CDR1 SGHTA and CDR2 FQGNSA. The CDR3 has 13 amino acids. Trimming cost V 3 bases and J 4 bases, with 7 bases left between them.

This clonotype appeared many times. The rearrangement uses TRBV7-2 and TRBJ1-1; D is ambiguous. Deletions cut 4 bases from V and 0 bases from J, with 9 bases between. The CDR3 sequence is 14 residues long. CDR1 and CDR2 from the germline V gene are SGHTA and FQGNSA. The CDR3 reads CASSSILMNTEAFF. DNA for the CDR3: TGTGCCAGCAGCTCTATCTTGATGAACACTGAAGCTTTCTTT.

The chain recombines TRBV20-1 with TRBJ2-1; 7 nucleotides agree with TRBD2. Germline V gives CDR1 DFQATT, CDR2 SNEGSKA (reference sequence). With 1 base clipped from V and 4 bases from J, the junction kept 13 bases outside the gene matches. The CDR3 spans 17 residues. CDR3 residues: CSARVQRELARYNEQFF. In nucleotides, the CDR3 is TGCAGTGCTAGAGTACAGCGGGAACTAGCTCGGTACAATGAGCAGTTCTTC.

This clonotype came up a few times. The rearrangement joins TRBV30 to TRBJ1-1; tentative D call: TRBD1 (6 bases). In germline, CDR1 is GTSNPN, CDR2 SVGIG (reference sequence). The CDR3 length is 13 residues. Trimming took off 0 bases at V and 2 bases at J, with 7 bases between the two ends. CDR3 DNA: TGTGCCTGGAGTGTACAGGGTAACACTGAAGCTTTCTTT. It codes for CAWSVQGNTEAFF.

This sequence joins TRBV5-4 and TRBJ1-4; 9 nucleotides agree with TRBD1. The ends lost 4 bases at V and 8 bases at J; junction bases unmatched: 18. Germline lookup yields CDR1 SGHNT and CDR2 YYREEE (reference sequence). This CDR3 is built from 18 residues. In nucleotides, the CDR3 is TGTGCCAGCAGCCCTGTTCTGGGACAGGGAGAATTCCTAGAAAAACTGTTTTTT. It specifies CASSPVLGQGEFLEKLFF.

This clonotype has at least ten counts. The V gene is TRBV12-5, the J gene TRBJ2-3; 8 bases agree with TRBD2. Trimming cost V 6 bases and J 6 bases; bases outside gene matches: 5. The germline V gene encodes CDR1 LGHNT and CDR2 FRNRAP. The CDR3 is made up of 13 amino acids. The CDR3 DNA reads as TGTGCTAGTGGCCCCGGGGGGGCTGATACGCAGTATTTT. Amino acid sequence: CASGPGGADTQYF.

The genes are TRBV5-1 and TRBJ2-7; no definite D call. The CDR3 runs to 13 residues. V lost 3 bases, J lost 6 bases, and 13 bases lay in between. Germline-derived CDR1 and CDR2 are SGHRS and YFSETQ. This chain's CDR3 is CASSSKASLEQYF. The CDR3 DNA sequence: TGCGCCAGCAGCTCGAAAGCTAGTCTCGAGCAGTACTTC.

This clonotype has just a few counts. V usage is TRBV29-1 and J usage is TRBJ1-4, with 12 bases that match TRBD1. The CDR3 loop spans 16 amino acids. Germline values: CDR1 SQVTM, CDR2 ANQGSEA. With 3 bases clipped from V and 3 bases from J, the junction kept 5 bases outside the gene matches. The CDR3 sequence is CSVEGTGGASNEKLFF. In DNA, the CDR3 is TGCAGCGTTGAGGGGACAGGGGGCGCTTCTAATGAAAAACTGTTTTTT.

This clonotype was seen once. V usage is TRBV4-3 and J usage is TRBJ1-1, with unresolved D. Germline V gene lookup returns CDR1 LGHNA and CDR2 YSLEER. This CDR3 has 14 amino acids. Trimming took off 1 base at V and 1 base at J, with 7 bases between the two ends. CDR3 nucleotides: TGCGCCAGCAGCCAAGGACACTGGAACACTGAAGCTTTCTTT. Encoded protein: CASSQGHWNTEAFF.

This clonotype has more than one count but fewer than ten. V usage is TRBV6-2 or TRBV6-3 and J usage is TRBJ1-1; possibly TRBD1 for D (5 bases). The CDR3 sequence is 13 residues long. Trimming pared 7 bases from V and 5 bases from J, leaving 14 bases between. The V gene's germline CDR1 is MNHEY and CDR2 SVGEGT. The CDR3 DNA reads TGTGCCAGCAACCAGGGTTTGGATACTGAAGCTTTCTTT. It specifies CASNQGLDTEAFF.

There are a few counts of this clonotype. The rearrangement links TRBV9 to TRBJ2-1; 11 nucleotides agree with TRBD2. Trimming cost V 4 bases and J 8 bases; bases outside gene matches: 5. Per the germline V gene, CDR1 is SGDLS and CDR2 is YYNGEE. CDR3 size: 14 residues. CDR3 sequence reads: CASSPGLADHEQFF. Here the CDR3 DNA reads TGTGCCAGCAGCCCGGGACTAGCGGACCATGAGCAGTTCTTC.

This clonotype was counted between two and nine times. The chain couples TRBV6-1 to TRBJ2-2, with unresolved D. Germline lookup yields CDR1 MNHNS and CDR2 SASEGT. The CDR3 spans 13 residues. The V end was cut by 5 bases, the J end by 5 bases, with 9 bases between. Here the CDR3 reads CASSPVGTGELFF. The CDR3 nucleotides read TGTGCCAGCAGTCCTGTTGGGACCGGGGAGCTGTTTTTT.

This chain uses TRBV12-3 or TRBV12-4 with TRBJ2-6; no clear D gene. V was shortened by 4 bases and J by 4 bases, with 5 bases between the two germline ends. The CDR3 has 13 amino acids. The CDR3 DNA reads as TGTGCCAGCAGTTCACCCGGGGCCAACGTCCTGACTTTC. This gives the protein CASSSPGANVLTF.

The rearrangement uses TRBV7-3 and TRBJ1-1, with D perhaps TRBD1 (5 bases). V lost 1 base and J 1 base, leaving 13 bases between the germline ends. The germline V gene encodes CDR1 SGHTA and CDR2 FQGTGA. The CDR3 has 16 amino acids. In DNA, the CDR3 is TGTGCCAGCAGCTTAAATCCCCGGGGCTCGAACACTGAAGCTTTCTTT. Translated: CASSLNPRGSNTEAFF.

J is TRBJ2-7 and V is TRBV10-3; tentative D call: TRBD1 (6 bases). Germline assignment: CDR1 ENHRY and CDR2 SYGVKD. The length of the CDR3 is 11 residues. Trimming took 8 bases from V and 6 from J, leaving 11 bases between them. The chain's CDR3 is CAIAAGAEQYF. CDR3 nucleotides: TGTGCCATCGCAGCAGGGGCCGAGCAGTACTTC.

This clonotype has a count of ten or more. This chain connects TRBV7-2 to TRBJ1-1; a weak D match, TRBD1 (6 bases). V was trimmed by 5 bases and J by 2 bases, leaving 15 bases between them. CDR3 length equals 15 residues. CDR1 and CDR2 (germline): SGHTA, FQGNSA. The CDR3 DNA is TGTGCCAGCAGCCCGACGGGACATATAAACACTGAAGCTTTCTTT. Its translation is CASSPTGHINTEAFF.

The gene calls are TRBV18 and TRBJ1-1; TRBD1 agrees at 9 bases. This CDR3 is built from 18 residues. Germline CDR1 reads KGHSH; CDR2 reads LQKENI. Unmatched junction bases numbered 15, after V lost 4 bases and J lost 3 bases. The CDR3 DNA sequence: TGTGCCAGCTCACTGACAGGGGACAGGGATGGGAGTTACACTGAAGCTTTCTTT. As protein: CASSLTGDRDGSYTEAFF.

The chain employs TRBV20-1 and TRBJ2-3; 12 bases are shared with TRBD2. CDR1 DFQATT and CDR2 SNEGSKA come from the germline V gene (reference sequence). The CDR3 is made up of 17 amino acids. V dropped 2 bases and J dropped 0; count of bases not matched to a gene: 6. CDR3 DNA: TGCAGTGCTAGACTCGGGACTAGCGGGCCAAGCACAGATACGCAGTATTTT. As protein: CSARLGTSGPSTDTQYF.

The rearrangement links TRBV7-9 to TRBJ1-1; D may be TRBD1 (5 bases). Between the trimmed V and J ends, which lost 3 bases and 8 bases, there was a span of 10 bases. The CDR3 has 12 residues. The germline V gene has CDR1 SEHNR and CDR2 FQNEAQ (reference sequence). This CDR3 reads CASSFTGDEAFF. The CDR3 coding sequence is TGTGCCAGCAGCTTCACGGGGGACGAAGCTTTCTTT.

CDR3 sequence reads: CASSLGQNNYGYTF. The DNA of the CDR3 is TGTGCCAGCAGCTTAGGTCAGAATAACTATGGCTACACCTTC. The chain links TRBV11-2 to TRBJ1-2; D gene ambiguous. The CDR3 spans 14 residues. Germline V gene data show CDR1 as SGHAT and CDR2 as FQNNGV. The V end was cut by 1 base, the J end by 1 base, with 7 bases between.

This clonotype was detected many times. The chain couples TRBV4-1 to TRBJ2-2; 7 bases are a match to TRBD1. Germline trimming cut 4 bases from V and 1 base from J; bases unmatched to any gene: 9. Germline CDR1 and CDR2: MGHRA and YSYEKL. This CDR3 region has 17 residues. The CDR3 protein is CASSPLGAGGNTGELFF. CDR3 DNA sequence: TGCGCCAGCAGCCCTCTAGGGGCAGGGGGGAACACCGGGGAGCTGTTTTTT.

A few counts support this clonotype. V usage is TRBV27 and J usage is TRBJ2-1; D is uncertain. V dropped 7 bases and J dropped 4 bases, with 11 bases sitting between them. The CDR3 has 13 amino acids. CDR1 and CDR2 from the germline V gene are MNHEY and SMNVEV (reference sequence). The CDR3 here is CASTYHGYNEQFF. The CDR3 DNA follows: TGTGCCAGCACCTACCACGGGTACAATGAGCAGTTCTTC.

This clonotype was picked up many times. This sequence joins TRBV25-1 and TRBJ2-7; 7 bases match TRBD1. Germline-derived CDR1 and CDR2 are MGHDK and SYGVNS. V shed 2 bases, J shed 7 bases, and the junction held 11 bases outside the gene matches. This CDR3 spans 15 amino acids. The CDR3 sequence is CASSESRQGLGEQYF. The CDR3 region has the DNA TGTGCCAGCAGTGAAAGTAGACAGGGTCTAGGGGAGCAGTACTTC.

Comments on this clonotype: This may be a read error: a much more frequent sequence differs by one nucleotide. Since no conserved phenylalanine or tryptophan closes the CDR3, a read error is the likely cause. The CDR3 DNA reads TGTGCCAGCAGCTTAATCGACAGTAATCAGCCCCAGCATTCT. As protein: CASSLIDSNQPQHS. The gene calls are TRBV7-8 and TRBJ1-5; tentatively, D is TRBD1 (5 bases). The germline V gene encodes CDR1 SGHVS and CDR2 FQNEAQ. CDR3 length equals 14 residues. V shed 2 bases and J shed 4 bases, with 9 bases lying between them.